This T cell receptor (beta chain) derives from a study of cytomegalovirus exposure and HLA in healthy donors. CDR1 MNHNS and CDR2 SASEGT come from the germline V gene. V was clipped by 0 bases and J by 2 bases, with 8 bases between them. The CDR3 has 14 amino acids. A multiplex PCR was run with 60 Vbeta primers and 13 Jbeta primers. Using immunoSEQ multiplex PCR, the repertoire was profiled, and TCRdb retains in-frame clones only, with some absent. This sample has approximately 150,000 clones, with around 64% found just once. A few counts support this clone. This chain links TRBV6-1 with TRBJ2-7; D is perhaps TRBD2 (6 bases). The sequenced sample was PBMCs. This receptor was identified in a woman in her 30s in good health and CMV-seronegative. The CDR3 DNA reads as TGTGCCAGCAGTGAAGCCTCGGGGGCCTACGAGCAGTACTTC. It specifies CASSEASGAYEQYF.